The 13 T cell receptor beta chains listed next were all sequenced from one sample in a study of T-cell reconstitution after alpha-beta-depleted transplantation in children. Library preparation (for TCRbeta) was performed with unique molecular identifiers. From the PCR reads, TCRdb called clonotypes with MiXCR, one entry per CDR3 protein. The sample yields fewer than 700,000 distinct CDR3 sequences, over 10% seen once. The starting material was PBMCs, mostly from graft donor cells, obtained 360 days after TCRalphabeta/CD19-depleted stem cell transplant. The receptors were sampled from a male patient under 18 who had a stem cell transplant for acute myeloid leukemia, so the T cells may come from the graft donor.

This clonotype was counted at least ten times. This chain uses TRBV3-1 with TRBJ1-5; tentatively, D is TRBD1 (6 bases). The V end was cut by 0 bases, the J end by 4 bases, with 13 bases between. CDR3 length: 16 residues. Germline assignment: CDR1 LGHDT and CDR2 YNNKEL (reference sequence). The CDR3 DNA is TGTGCCAGCAGCCAAGACCCTACAGGGAGAAATCAGCCCCAGCATTTT. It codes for CASSQDPTGRNQPQHF.

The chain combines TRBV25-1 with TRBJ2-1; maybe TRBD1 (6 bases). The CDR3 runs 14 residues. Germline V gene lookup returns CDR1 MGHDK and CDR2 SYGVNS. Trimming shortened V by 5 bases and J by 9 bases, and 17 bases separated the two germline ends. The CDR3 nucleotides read TGTGCCAGCAGTCCAGAACACAGGGTAGGTGAGCAGTTCTTC. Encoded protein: CASSPEHRVGEQFF.

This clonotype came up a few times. CDR3 sequence reads: CATGSGTRVRTDTQYF. For the CDR3, the DNA is TGTGCCACCGGGAGCGGGACCAGGGTCCGCACAGATACGCAGTATTTT. This sequence joins TRBV24-1 and TRBJ2-3; 7 bases map to TRBD2. V gave up 9 bases and J gave up 1 base; unmatched junction bases: 12. There are 16 residues in the CDR3. Germline V CDR1 and CDR2: KGHDR, SFDVKD.

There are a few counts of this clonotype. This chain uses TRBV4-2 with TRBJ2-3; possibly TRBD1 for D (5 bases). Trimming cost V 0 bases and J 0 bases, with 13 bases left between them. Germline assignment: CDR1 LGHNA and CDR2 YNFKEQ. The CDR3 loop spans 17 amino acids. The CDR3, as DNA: TGTGCCAGCAGCCAAGATATACAGGCCCCTAGCACAGATACGCAGTATTTT. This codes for CASSQDIQAPSTDTQYF.

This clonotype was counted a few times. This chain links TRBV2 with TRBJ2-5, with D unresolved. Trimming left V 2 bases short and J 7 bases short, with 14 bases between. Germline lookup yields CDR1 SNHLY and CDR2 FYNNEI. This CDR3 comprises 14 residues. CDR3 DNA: TGTGCCAGCAGTGAATGGGCAGGCTCAGGGACCCAGTACTTC. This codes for CASSEWAGSGTQYF.

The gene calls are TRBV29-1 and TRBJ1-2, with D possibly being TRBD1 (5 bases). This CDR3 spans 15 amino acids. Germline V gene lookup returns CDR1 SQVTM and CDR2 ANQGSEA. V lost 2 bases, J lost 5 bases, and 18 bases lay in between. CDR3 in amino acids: CSVETPVTATYGYTF. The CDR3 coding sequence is TGCAGCGTTGAAACCCCTGTGACAGCCACATATGGCTACACCTTC.

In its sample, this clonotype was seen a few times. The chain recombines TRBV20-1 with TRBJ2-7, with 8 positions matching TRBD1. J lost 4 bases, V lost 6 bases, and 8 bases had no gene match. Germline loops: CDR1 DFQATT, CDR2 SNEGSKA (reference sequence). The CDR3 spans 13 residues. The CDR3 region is CSAPQGVIYEQYF. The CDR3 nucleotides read TGCAGTGCCCCACAGGGGGTTATATACGAGCAGTACTTC.

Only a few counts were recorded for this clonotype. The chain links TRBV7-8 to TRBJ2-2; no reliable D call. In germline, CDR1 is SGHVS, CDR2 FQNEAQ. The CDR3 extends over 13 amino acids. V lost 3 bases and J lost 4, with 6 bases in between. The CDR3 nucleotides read TGTGCCAGCAGCTTTGAACCCACCGGGGAGCTGTTTTTT. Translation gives CASSFEPTGELFF.

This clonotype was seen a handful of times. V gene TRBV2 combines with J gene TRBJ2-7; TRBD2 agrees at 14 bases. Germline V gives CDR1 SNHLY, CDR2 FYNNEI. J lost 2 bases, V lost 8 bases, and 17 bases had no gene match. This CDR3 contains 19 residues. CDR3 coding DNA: TGTGCCAGCTCCTGGGGGACTAGCGGGAGTGTGATAGGGACCTACGAGCAGTACTTC. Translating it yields CASSWGTSGSVIGTYEQYF.

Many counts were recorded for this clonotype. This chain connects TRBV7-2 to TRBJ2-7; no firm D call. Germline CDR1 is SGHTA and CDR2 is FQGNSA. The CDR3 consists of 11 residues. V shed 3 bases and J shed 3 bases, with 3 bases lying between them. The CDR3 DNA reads TGTGCCAGCAGCTTGTTCTACGAGCAGTACTTC. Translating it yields CASSLFYEQYF.

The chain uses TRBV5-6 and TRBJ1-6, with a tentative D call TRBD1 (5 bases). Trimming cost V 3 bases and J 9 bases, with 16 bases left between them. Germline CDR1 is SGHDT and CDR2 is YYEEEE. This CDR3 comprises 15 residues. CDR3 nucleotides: TGTGCCAGCAGCTATGCTATTGGGGCGAGTTCACCCCTCCACTTT. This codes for CASSYAIGASSPLHF. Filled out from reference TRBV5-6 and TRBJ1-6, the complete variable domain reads DAGVTQSPTHLIKTRGQQVTLRCSPKSGHDTVSWYQQALGQGPQFIFQYYEEEERQRGNFPDRFSGHQFPNYSSELNVNALLLGDSALYLCASSYAIGASSPLHFGNGTRLTVT.

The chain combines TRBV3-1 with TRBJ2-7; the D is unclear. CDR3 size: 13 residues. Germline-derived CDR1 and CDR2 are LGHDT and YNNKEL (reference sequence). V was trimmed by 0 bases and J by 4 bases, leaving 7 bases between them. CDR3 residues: CASSQDPLYEQYF. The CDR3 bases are TGTGCCAGCAGCCAAGATCCCCTTTACGAGCAGTACTTC.

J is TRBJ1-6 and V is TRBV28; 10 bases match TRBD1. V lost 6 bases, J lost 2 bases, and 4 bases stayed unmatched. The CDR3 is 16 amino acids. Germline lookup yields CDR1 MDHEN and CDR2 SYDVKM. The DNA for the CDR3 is TGTGCCAGCAGGGCTGACAGGGGGCCCTATAATTCACCCCTCCACTTT. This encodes CASRADRGPYNSPLHF.